These 29 T cell receptor beta chains were sequenced from one sample in a study of Ad26.COV2.S vaccination and SARS-CoV-2 variants. Regarding treatment: around 19 received Ad26.COV2.S at low or high dose, single or two shots; 5 received placebo; per-sample allocation not given. Following the first vaccine or placebo injection, samples were taken on day 63. Profiling relied on immunoSEQ multiplex PCR, and the TCRdb table lists in-frame clones only, not all of them. The data show around 450,000 clones, more than 80% seen once. The source material was peripheral blood, sampled in a trial of Ad26.COV2.S vaccine versus placebo. Receptors were obtained from a person aged 18-65 years who received the Ad26.COV2.S COVID-19 vaccine or a placebo.

This clone was detected once. V gene TRBV28 combines with J gene TRBJ2-7, with 9 bases that match TRBD1. Per the germline V gene, CDR1 is MDHEN and CDR2 is SYDVKM. This CDR3 region has 18 residues. The V gene end was trimmed by 4 bases and the J gene end by 0 bases; junction bases not matched to a gene: 13. The chain's CDR3 is CASSSLGADRGISYEQYF. The CDR3 nucleotides read TGTGCCAGCAGTTCTTTAGGGGCCGACAGGGGGATCTCCTACGAGCAGTACTTC.

The chain links TRBV5-1 to TRBJ2-2; possibly TRBD2 for D (5 bases). The CDR3 extends over 12 amino acids. V was trimmed by 1 base and J by 9 bases, leaving 7 bases between them. Germline V gene lookup returns CDR1 SGHRS and CDR2 YFSETQ. For the CDR3, the DNA is TGCGCCAGCAGCTTGACTAGTAGGGAGCTGTTTTTT. It specifies CASSLTSRELFF.

The rearrangement joins TRBV13 to TRBJ2-7; possibly TRBD1 for D (6 bases). V was shortened by 6 bases and J by 2 bases, with 20 bases between the two germline ends. Germline assignment: CDR1 PRHDT and CDR2 FYEKMQ (reference sequence). This CDR3 contains 16 residues. The DNA of the CDR3 is TGTGCCAGCAGACGGAGACCGGGACAAGGAGCCTACGAGCAGTACTTC. It specifies CASRRRPGQGAYEQYF.

The chain employs TRBV7-6 and TRBJ2-7; D is possibly TRBD2 (6 bases). CDR1 is SGHVS, CDR2 FNYEAQ, per germline. V shed 5 bases and J shed 5 bases, with 16 bases lying between them. This CDR3 is built from 14 residues. CDR3 bases: TGTGCCAGCAGCCCACCGGGACTCGGGGACGAGCAGTACTTC. Protein product: CASSPPGLGDEQYF.

V is TRBV27 and J is TRBJ2-2; TRBD1 aligns across 7 bases. CDR3 length equals 15 residues. With V trimmed by 7 bases and J by 2 bases, 7 bases remained unmatched. Germline assignment: CDR1 MNHEY and CDR2 SMNVEV (reference sequence). CDR3 in amino acids: CASTTGDTNTGELFF. As DNA, the CDR3 is TGTGCCAGCACTACAGGGGATACCAACACCGGGGAGCTGTTTTTT.

The chain carries TRBV19 and TRBJ1-5, with 7 bases fitting TRBD1. Trimming removed 8 bases from V and 1 base from J; junction bases left unmatched: 5. The CDR3 is 14 residues long. CDR1 and CDR2 (germline): LNHDA, SQIVND (reference sequence). CDR3 residues: CASAGGGSNQPQHF. CDR3 DNA: TGTGCCAGTGCAGGGGGGGGGAGCAATCAGCCCCAGCATTTT.

This sequence joins TRBV5-4 and TRBJ2-1, with 7 bases aligning to TRBD2. The CDR3 extends over 17 amino acids. Looked up from germline, CDR1 is SGHNT and CDR2 is YYREEE (reference sequence). V lost 4 bases to trimming and J lost 0 bases; unmatched junction nucleotides: 10. In nucleotides, the CDR3 is TGTGCCAGCAGCCCCGCGAGCGGGGCCAGCTCCTACAATGAGCAGTTCTTC. Translating it yields CASSPASGASSYNEQFF. Complete variable domain (other parts from reference TRBV5-4 and TRBJ2-1): ETGVTQSPTHLIKTRGQQVTLRCSSQSGHNTVSWYQQALGQGPQFIFQYYREEENGRGNFPPRFSGLQFPNYSSELNVNALELDDSALYLCASSPASGASSYNEQFFGPGTRLTVL.

The chain joins TRBV4-1 to TRBJ1-5; D remains ambiguous. Germline V lookup: CDR1 MGHRA, CDR2 YSYEKL. The CDR3 has 16 residues. Trimming left V 1 base short and J 4 bases short, with 14 bases between. The CDR3 sequence is CASSQASGTRNQPQHF. The DNA for the CDR3 is TGCGCCAGCAGCCAAGCGTCCGGTACTCGTAATCAGCCCCAGCATTTT.

J is TRBJ1-2 and V is TRBV7-2; D gene ambiguous. The CDR3 sequence is 15 residues long. Germline V gives CDR1 SGHTA, CDR2 FQGNSA. Trimming removed 5 bases at V and 0 bases at J, with 13 bases between. The CDR3 DNA reads TGTGCCAGCAGCCCGACCCCGATACCTAACTATGGCTACACCTTC. Residues: CASSPTPIPNYGYTF.

CDR3 sequence (DNA): TGCGCCAGCAGCCCGCAGATGAACACTGAAGCTTTCTTT. Its protein product is CASSPQMNTEAFF. The J gene is TRBJ1-1, the V gene TRBV4-3, with D unresolved. Germline CDR1 and CDR2: LGHNA and YSLEER. V lost 4 bases and J 0 bases, leaving 6 bases between the germline ends. This CDR3 region has 13 residues.

This clone was seen just once. The chain is built from TRBV19 and TRBJ2-1; tentatively, D is TRBD1 (5 bases). Germline assignment: CDR1 LNHDA and CDR2 SQIVND (reference sequence). Trimming removed 1 base at V and 2 bases at J, with 12 bases between. This CDR3 has 16 amino acids. The CDR3 DNA follows: TGTGCCAGTAGTATAGGGGGCAGCCTAGCCTACAATGAGCAGTTCTTC. It encodes CASSIGGSLAYNEQFF.

The genes are TRBV7-2 and TRBJ1-4, with D unclear. Trimming removed 1 base from V and 8 bases from J, with 20 bases in between. CDR1 is SGHTA, CDR2 FQGNSA, per germline. The CDR3 is 17 amino acids. The CDR3 protein is CASSLVGRQGSREKLFF. CDR3 DNA sequence: TGTGCCAGCAGCTTAGTGGGCCGACAAGGTAGCCGGGAAAAACTGTTTTTT.

The chain recombines TRBV10-3 with TRBJ1-1; 7 bases are shared with TRBD1. V shed 0 bases and J 5 bases; nucleotides not matched to a gene: 12. Germline assignment: CDR1 ENHRY and CDR2 SYGVKD. The CDR3 is made up of 17 amino acids. CDR3 region: CAISESGTVGYTTEAFF. DNA for the CDR3: TGTGCCATCAGTGAGTCTGGGACAGTTGGGTATACGACTGAAGCTTTCTTT.

The chain uses TRBV9 and TRBJ2-1; D uncertain. Germline assignment: CDR1 SGDLS and CDR2 YYNGEE. The CDR3 runs to 10 residues. V lost 3 bases and J 7 bases, leaving 2 bases between the germline ends. The CDR3 spells CASSGNEQFF. The CDR3 DNA is TGTGCCAGCAGCGGGAATGAGCAGTTCTTC.

Regarding this clone: Distinct nucleotide sequences in the sample also encode this CDR3. The chain links TRBV19 to TRBJ1-5; D is possibly TRBD1 (5 bases). Germline V CDR1 and CDR2: LNHDA, SQIVND (reference sequence). CDR3 length: 13 residues. Between the trimmed V and J ends, which lost 1 base and 4 bases, there was a span of 5 bases. The CDR3 DNA reads TGTGCCAGTAGTATAGCAGGGAATCAGCCCCAGCATTTT. This translates into CASSIAGNQPQHF.

The rearrangement uses TRBV18 and TRBJ1-3; 7 positions match TRBD1. CDR1 KGHSH and CDR2 LQKENI come from the germline V gene. The CDR3 consists of 16 residues. Trimming cost V 6 bases and J 0 bases; bases outside gene matches: 8. The CDR3 nucleotides are TGTGCCAGCTCGCCGGGACAGCTGAGCTCTGGAAACACCATATATTTT. Translating it yields CASSPGQLSSGNTIYF. Filled out from reference TRBV18 and TRBJ1-3, the complete variable domain reads NAGVMQNPRHLVRRRGQEARLRCSPMKGHSHVYWYRQLPEEGLKFMVYLQKENIIDESGMPKERFSAEFPKEGPSILRIQQVVRGDSAAYFCASSPGQLSSGNTIYFGEGSWLTVV.

The rearrangement links TRBV29-1 to TRBJ2-7; tentatively, D is TRBD1 (7 bases). V was clipped by 7 bases and J by 7 bases, with 20 bases between them. Germline V gene lookup returns CDR1 SQVTM and CDR2 ANQGSEA. The CDR3 spans 13 residues. CDR3 sequence reads: CSGVDMTGREQYF. The CDR3 nucleotides read TGCAGCGGGGTAGATATGACAGGGAGGGAGCAGTACTTC.

The chain uses TRBV7-8 and TRBJ1-3; D remains unclear. CDR3 length: 14 amino acids. Trimming left V 2 bases short and J 0 bases short, with 5 bases between. CDR1 and CDR2 (germline): SGHVS, FQNEAQ. The CDR3 bases are TGTGCCAGCAGCTTACAGCCCTCTGGAAACACCATATATTTT. Amino acid sequence: CASSLQPSGNTIYF.

The V gene is TRBV15, the J gene TRBJ2-5, with 11 positions matching TRBD2. The V and J ends lost 5 bases and 4 bases, in that order; junction bases with no gene match: 15. The CDR3 consists of 18 residues. Germline CDR1 reads LNHNV; CDR2 reads YYDKDF (reference sequence). CDR3 sequence: CATSERLVAGGPGETQYF. CDR3 nucleotide sequence: TGTGCCACCAGCGAAAGACTGGTAGCGGGAGGGCCGGGAGAGACCCAGTACTTC.

V usage is TRBV7-8 and J usage is TRBJ1-2; D is undetermined. There are 13 residues in the CDR3. Germline CDR1 and CDR2: SGHVS and FQNEAQ. V dropped 4 bases and J dropped 2 bases, with 8 bases sitting between them. The DNA of the CDR3 is TGTGCCAGCAGCTCCGGTCAGAACTATGGCTACACCTTC. This sequence encodes CASSSGQNYGYTF.

The V and J genes are TRBV5-1 and TRBJ1-1, with a possible D match to TRBD1 (6 bases). In germline, CDR1 is SGHRS, CDR2 YFSETQ. The germline V and J ends were trimmed by 4 bases and 0 bases, with 10 bases remaining between them. This CDR3 contains 14 residues. The DNA of the CDR3 is TGCGCCAGCAGCCAGGACAGCCTGAACACTGAAGCTTTCTTT. Its translation is CASSQDSLNTEAFF.

The chain employs TRBV6-5 and TRBJ1-2, with D hard to call. Per the germline V gene, CDR1 is MNHEY and CDR2 is SVGAGI. The CDR3 totals 16 residues. Trimming pared 0 bases from V and 0 bases from J, leaving 11 bases between. The CDR3 loop is CASSYSHWPTNYGYTF. CDR3 DNA: TGTGCCAGCAGTTACTCACACTGGCCTACTAACTATGGCTACACCTTC.

Comment on this clone: One end of the junction does not line up with germline, which may come from a read error. This chain uses TRBV6-2 or TRBV6-3 with TRBJ1-1; no definite D call. The CDR3 runs to 13 residues. Germline assignment: CDR1 MNHEY and CDR2 SVGEGT. CDR3 in amino acids: CASSYTGNAEAFF. CDR3 DNA sequence: TGTGCCAGCAGTTACACTGGGAACGCTGAAGCTTTCTTT.

This chain connects TRBV11-2 to TRBJ2-7; possibly TRBD1 for D (6 bases). Germline V gives CDR1 SGHAT, CDR2 FQNNGV. The CDR3 has 12 residues. Trimming cost V 5 bases and J 5 bases, with 10 bases left between them. CDR3 DNA: TGTGCCAGCAGCCGCAGGACAGACGAGCAGTACTTC. Amino acid sequence: CASSRRTDEQYF.

The chain links TRBV28 to TRBJ1-2; weak D call: TRBD1 (6 bases). Germline V gene data show CDR1 as MDHEN and CDR2 as SYDVKM. The CDR3 sequence is 11 residues long. The V and J ends lost 7 bases and 4 bases respectively, with 7 bases between them. CDR3 in DNA: TGTGCCAGCAAACAGGGCTATGGCTACACCTTC. This codes for CASKQGYGYTF.

The V call is TRBV7-2, the J call TRBJ1-3; D not certain. Germline V gene data show CDR1 as SGHTA and CDR2 as FQGNSA. The V end lost 5 bases, the J end lost 2 bases, and 13 bases lay between the germline ends. CDR3 length: 15 residues. CDR3 coding DNA: TGTGCCAGCAGCAAAAGTCTGTCAGCTGGAAACACCATATATTTT. Translating gives CASSKSLSAGNTIYF.

This clone has a single count. The chain employs TRBV7-2 and TRBJ2-6, with unresolved D. The CDR3 consists of 19 residues. Trimming took 4 bases from V and 2 from J, leaving 21 bases between them. Germline assignment: CDR1 SGHTA and CDR2 FQGNSA. This chain's CDR3 is CASSSLRGRYPPGANVLTF. CDR3 nucleotide sequence: TGTGCCAGCAGCTCACTTCGAGGCAGATACCCCCCTGGGGCCAACGTCCTGACTTTC.

V is TRBV6-5 and J is TRBJ2-7; 8 bases line up with TRBD2. Germline V gene sequence: CDR1 MNHEY, CDR2 SVGAGI. With V trimmed by 2 bases and J by 0 bases, 6 bases remained unmatched. The CDR3 is made up of 16 amino acids. The CDR3 is CASSYVALADSYEQYF. CDR3 in DNA: TGTGCCAGCAGTTACGTTGCACTAGCGGACTCCTACGAGCAGTACTTC.

The V call is TRBV7-2, the J call TRBJ2-7; D remains unclear. The CDR3 sequence is 13 residues long. Trimming pared 10 bases from V and 2 bases from J, leaving 15 bases between. Per the germline V gene, CDR1 is SGHTA and CDR2 is FQGNSA. The CDR3 DNA reads as TGTGCCACCAGGCGTGGCCTCGCCTACGAGCAGTACTTC. It codes for CATRRGLAYEQYF.